This T cell receptor (beta chain) was obtained from a study of shared clonotypes between healthy human individuals. Generated by immunoSEQ multiplex PCR, the TCRdb table keeps only in-frame clones and is missing some. This table has some 2,500,000 clones, 85% to 95% appearing once. Healthy adults negative for HIV, lacking recent acute infections or vaccinations, served as donors. CDR1 KGHSH and CDR2 LQKENI come from the germline V gene. The CDR3 spans 17 residues. The J segment lost 0 bases and the V segment lost 6 bases, leaving 11 bases of the junction unmatched. Regarding this clone: Its cognate antigen is unknown.

Whole-study findings and limits: Clonotypes which were not shared had lower generation probabilities than clonotypes that all four donors shared.

The chain combines TRBV18 with TRBJ1-1; TRBD1 matches at 9 bases. The sample taken for sequencing was naive CD4+ T cells from PBMCs. Subset specified: CD45RA+ positively selected. This TCR was recovered from a man aged 18 to 29 in good health. Some clones in this sample may be carry-over from other donors' samples. Written as DNA, the CDR3 is TGTGCCAGCTCGCTCGTACAGGGGGCTGGGATGAACACTGAAGCTTTCTTT. Its protein is CASSLVQGAGMNTEAFF.